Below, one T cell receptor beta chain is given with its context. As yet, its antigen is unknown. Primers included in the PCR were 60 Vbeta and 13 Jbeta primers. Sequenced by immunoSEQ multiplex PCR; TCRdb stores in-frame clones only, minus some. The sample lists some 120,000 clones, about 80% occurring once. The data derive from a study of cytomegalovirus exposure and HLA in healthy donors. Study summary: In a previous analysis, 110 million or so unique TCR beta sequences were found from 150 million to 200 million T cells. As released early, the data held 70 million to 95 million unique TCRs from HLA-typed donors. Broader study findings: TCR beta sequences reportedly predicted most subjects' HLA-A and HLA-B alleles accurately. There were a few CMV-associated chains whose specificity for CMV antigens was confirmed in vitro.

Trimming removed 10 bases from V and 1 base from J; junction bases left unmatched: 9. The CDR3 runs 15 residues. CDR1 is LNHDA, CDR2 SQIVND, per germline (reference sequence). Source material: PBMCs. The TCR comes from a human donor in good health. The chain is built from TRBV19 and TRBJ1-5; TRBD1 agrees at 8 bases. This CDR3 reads CATTSDRGSNQPQHF. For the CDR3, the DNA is TGTGCCACCACCTCTGACAGGGGAAGCAATCAGCCCCAGCATTTT.